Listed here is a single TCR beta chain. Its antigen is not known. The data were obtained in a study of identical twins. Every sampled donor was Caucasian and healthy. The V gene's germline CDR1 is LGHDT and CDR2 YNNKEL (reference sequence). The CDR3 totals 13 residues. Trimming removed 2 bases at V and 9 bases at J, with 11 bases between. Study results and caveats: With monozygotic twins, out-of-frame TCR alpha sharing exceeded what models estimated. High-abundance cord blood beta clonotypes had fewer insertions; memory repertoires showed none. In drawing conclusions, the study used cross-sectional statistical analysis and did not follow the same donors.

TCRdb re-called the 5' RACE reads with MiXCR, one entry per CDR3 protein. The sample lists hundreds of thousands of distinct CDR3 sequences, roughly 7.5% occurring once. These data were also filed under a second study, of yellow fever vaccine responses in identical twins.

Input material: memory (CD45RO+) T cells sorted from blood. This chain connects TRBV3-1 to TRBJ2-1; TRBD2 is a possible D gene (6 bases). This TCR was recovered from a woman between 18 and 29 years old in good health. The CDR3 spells CASSQLLGGEQFF. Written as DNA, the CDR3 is TGTGCCAGCAGCCAACTACTGGGGGGTGAGCAGTTCTTC.